What follows are 8 T cell receptor beta chains derived from one specimen sequenced in a study of CD8 T cells in ankylosing spondylitis listed by TCRdb under 2017. The study at large found these results: A TCR beta motif of several highly homologous amino acid variants appeared characteristic of blood from ankylosing spondylitis patients.

For these TCRs, the target antigens are not known. Libraries came from 5' RACE. Sequencing instrument: Illumina HiSeq 2500. TCRdb applied fastp at Q25 and MiXCR to the public reads, then kept only in-frame beta chains. Each CDR3 protein appears once, grouped with its most common genes and DNA. The sample has about 340,000 distinct CDR3 sequences on record, roughly 8% of them singletons. Roughly 15% of the sample goes to the ten largest clones. Sequenced sample: blood, either unsorted or a sorted T cell fraction (not recorded which). The receptors stem from a male donor with ankylosing spondylitis.

V and J are TRBV11-3 and TRBJ2-1; 12 bases match TRBD2. Germline V gives CDR1 SGHNT, CDR2 YENEEA. The trim removed 4 bases at V and 2 bases at J, leaving 6 bases unmatched. The CDR3 sequence is 17 residues long. The CDR3 nucleotides are TGTGCCAGCAGCTCCCGACTAGCGGGAGCCGCCTACAATGAGCAGTTCTTC. This gives the protein CASSSRLAGAAYNEQFF. The full variable domain, rest sourced from reference TRBV11-3 and TRBJ2-1, is EAGVVQSPRYKIIEKKQPVAFWCNPISGHNTLYWYLQNLGQGPELLIRYENEEAVDDSQLPKDRFSAERLKGVDSTLKIQPAELGDSAVYLCASSSRLAGAAYNEQFFGPGTRLTVL.

The chain carries TRBV4-1 and TRBJ1-4, with TRBD1 as a possible D gene (6 bases). CDR1 MGHRA and CDR2 YSYEKL come from the germline V gene. The V gene lost 0 bases and the J gene lost 12 bases, with 23 bases spanning the gap. The CDR3 loop spans 17 amino acids. DNA for the CDR3: TGCGCCAGCAGCCAAGATGGGGGCCCCGGGACAACACGGGAACTGTTTTTT. Protein sequence: CASSQDGGPGTTRELFF.

The chain is built from TRBV11-2 and TRBJ2-3; D could derive from TRBD1 or TRBD2 (7 bases each). The CDR3 totals 16 residues. Germline values: CDR1 SGHAT, CDR2 FQNNGV. Between the trimmed V and J ends, which lost 5 bases and 1 base, there was a span of 16 bases. CDR3 loop: CASSRRGGVGTDTQYF. The CDR3 DNA sequence: TGTGCCAGCAGCCGCAGGGGGGGAGTCGGCACAGATACGCAGTATTTT.

The chain joins TRBV19 to TRBJ2-1; perhaps D is TRBD1 or TRBD2 (6 bases each). Trimming cost V 5 bases and J 6 bases, with 14 bases left between them. This CDR3 has 14 amino acids. The germline CDR1 and CDR2 sequences are LNHDA and SQIVND (reference sequence). CDR3 coding DNA: TGTGCCAGTAGTGTCAGGGGAGGAGGCAATGAGCAGTTCTTC. Its protein product is CASSVRGGGNEQFF.

This clonotype has a count of ten or more. V gene TRBV25-1 combines with J gene TRBJ2-1; D is unclear. V was cut by 1 base and J by 7 bases, with 8 bases left in between. Germline CDR1 reads MGHDK; CDR2 reads SYGVNS. CDR3 length: 13 residues. The CDR3 sequence is CASSESGVNEQFF. CDR3 DNA sequence: TGTGCCAGCAGTGAATCTGGGGTAAATGAGCAGTTCTTC.

The chain is built from TRBV7-3 and TRBJ2-7; 14 nucleotides line up with TRBD2. The V gene end was trimmed by 5 bases and the J gene end by 6 bases; junction bases not matched to a gene: 3. Germline assignment: CDR1 SGHTA and CDR2 FQGTGA. The CDR3 sequence is 14 residues long. CDR3 amino acids: CASSRGLAGGEQYF. CDR3 sequence (DNA): TGTGCCAGCAGCAGAGGACTAGCGGGAGGCGAGCAGTACTTC.

In this sample, this clonotype turned up many times. The genes are TRBV29-1 and TRBJ1-1, with D hard to call. The CDR3 runs to 11 residues. CDR1 and CDR2 from the germline V gene are SQVTM and ANQGSEA. V was shortened by 6 bases and J by 0 bases, with 5 bases between the two germline ends. The CDR3 loop is CSVGMNTEAFF. DNA of the CDR3: TGCAGCGTCGGAATGAACACTGAAGCTTTCTTT.

This rearrangement joins TRBV10-3 to TRBJ2-5; the match to TRBD2 covers 9 bases. J lost 1 base, V lost 3 bases, and 6 bases had no gene match. CDR1 ENHRY and CDR2 SYGVKD come from the germline V gene. CDR3 length equals 16 residues. CDR3 protein: CAISDGSGRAQETQYF. Here the CDR3 DNA reads TGTGCCATCAGTGATGGTAGCGGGAGAGCCCAAGAGACCCAGTACTTC.